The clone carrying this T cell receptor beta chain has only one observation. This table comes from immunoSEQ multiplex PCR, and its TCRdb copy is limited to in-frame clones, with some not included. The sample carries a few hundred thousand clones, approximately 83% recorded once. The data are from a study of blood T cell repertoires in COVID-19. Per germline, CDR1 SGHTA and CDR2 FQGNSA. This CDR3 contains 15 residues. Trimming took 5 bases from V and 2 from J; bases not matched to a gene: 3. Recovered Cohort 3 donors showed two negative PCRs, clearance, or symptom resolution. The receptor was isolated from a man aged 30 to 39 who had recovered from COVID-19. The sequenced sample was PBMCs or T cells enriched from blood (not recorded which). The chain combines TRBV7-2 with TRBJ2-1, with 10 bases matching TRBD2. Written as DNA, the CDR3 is TGTGCCAGCAGCCCAACTAGCGGGGCCTACAATGAGCAGTTCTTC. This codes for CASSPTSGAYNEQFF.